This T cell receptor beta chain came from a study of CXCR3-negative and CXCR3-positive naive CD8 T cells. About the research overall: The dataset comprises some 150 million TRB reads in total, with about 1.5 +/- 0.3 million reads per library.

Libraries were UMI-labeled 5' RACE TRB cDNA. Using the 5' RACE reads, TCRdb records one entry per CDR3 protein without DNA. This specimen shows about 130,000 distinct CDR3 sequences; the ten leading clones hold roughly 0.3%. General study points: TRB CDR3s of CXCR3-positive naive cells were more hydrophobic than those of CXCR3-negative naive cells.

The germline V gene encodes CDR1 MNHEY and CDR2 SMNVEV (reference sequence). CDR3 length equals 14 residues. With respect to this clonotype: Its antigen is undetermined.

This receptor was obtained from a human donor in good health. Some clones in this sample may be carry-over from other donors' samples. Sequenced: naive CXCR3- CD8+ T cells from blood. The sample's subset: CD45RO-CCR7+CD27+CD95- naive CD8+ T cells lacking CXCR3 (TNR3-). This chain links TRBV27 with TRBJ2-5. The CDR3 reads CASSPWVDQETQYF.